The rows below give T cell receptor beta chains drawn from one sample of a study of cytomegalovirus exposure and HLA in healthy donors. Generated by immunoSEQ multiplex PCR, the TCRdb table keeps only in-frame clones and is missing some. Here the sample spans roughly 150,000 clones, around 70% being singletons. Sequenced: PBMCs. These receptors were collected from an older woman in good health and CMV-seropositive. Both conserved end residues are part of each CDR3. The order of the fields is CDR3 length, J gene, D gene, clone size, V gene, CDR3 DNA, CDR3 protein. The D gene is left open where the match is weak. Clone size is not always given. Where it is, it says once, few, many or a class for expanded clones.

cdr3_length: 16
j_call: TRBJ2-1
d_call: TRBD2
clone_size: once
v_call: TRBV6-4
cdr3_nt: TGTGCCAGCAGCCACTTTACTAGCGCTGCTTACAATGAGCAGTTCTTC
cdr3_aa: CASSHFTSAAYNEQFF

cdr3_length: 15
j_call: TRBJ2-1
d_call: TRBD2
clone_size: .
v_call: TRBV5-1
cdr3_nt: TGCGCCAGCAGCTTGACGACTAGCGGGAGCAATGAGCAGTTCTTC
cdr3_aa: CASSLTTSGSNEQFF

cdr3_length: 18
j_call: TRBJ2-7
d_call: TRBD2
clone_size: .
v_call: TRBV5-1
cdr3_nt: TGCGCCAGCAGCTCCGGGACTAGCGACAGTGCAAGCCCCTACGAGCAGTACTTC
cdr3_aa: CASSSGTSDSASPYEQYF

cdr3_length: 14
j_call: TRBJ2-7
d_call: TRBD2
clone_size: once
v_call: TRBV25-1
cdr3_nt: TGTGCCAGCAGTGGGACTAGCGGGAGGTACGAGCAGTACTTC
cdr3_aa: CASSGTSGRYEQYF

cdr3_length: 14
j_call: TRBJ2-7
d_call: .
clone_size: .
v_call: TRBV30
cdr3_nt: TGTGCCTGGAGTGTAATCAGGGGAGTAAACGAGCAGTACTTC
cdr3_aa: CAWSVIRGVNEQYF

cdr3_length: 15
j_call: TRBJ2-2
d_call: TRBD2
clone_size: .
v_call: TRBV7-9
cdr3_nt: TGTGCCAGCAGCCCGACTAGCGGGAACACCGGGGAGCTGTTTTTT
cdr3_aa: CASSPTSGNTGELFF

cdr3_length: 16
j_call: TRBJ2-3
d_call: .
clone_size: .
v_call: TRBV11-3
cdr3_nt: TGTGCCAGCAGCTTACATCCTACAGGGAGCACAGATACGCAGTATTTT
cdr3_aa: CASSLHPTGSTDTQYF

cdr3_length: 15
j_call: TRBJ1-4
d_call: .
clone_size: .
v_call: TRBV5-1
cdr3_nt: TGCGCCAGCAGCTCGACAGCCGCAACTAATGAAAAACTGTTTTTT
cdr3_aa: CASSSTAATNEKLFF

cdr3_length: 17
j_call: TRBJ1-4
d_call: .
clone_size: .
v_call: TRBV4-1
cdr3_nt: TGCGCCAGCAGCCAAGGGCTGGGGAGGGAACTCAATGAAAAACTGTTTTTT
cdr3_aa: CASSQGLGRELNEKLFF

cdr3_length: 14
j_call: TRBJ2-3
d_call: .
clone_size: .
v_call: TRBV19
cdr3_nt: TGTGCCAGTAGTATAGGGGGCTACACAGATACGCAGTATTTT
cdr3_aa: CASSIGGYTDTQYF

cdr3_length: 15
j_call: TRBJ1-1
d_call: .
clone_size: few
v_call: TRBV5-1
cdr3_nt: TGCGCCAGCAGCCCGCACCCGACAGGTGGATCCGAAGCTTTCTTT
cdr3_aa: CASSPHPTGGSEAFF

cdr3_length: 14
j_call: TRBJ1-1
d_call: .
clone_size: .
v_call: TRBV5-4
cdr3_nt: TGTGCCAGCAGCTTGGCCGGGCGGGGCACTGAAGCTTTCTTT
cdr3_aa: CASSLAGRGTEAFF

cdr3_length: 13
j_call: TRBJ1-1
d_call: .
clone_size: .
v_call: TRBV6-5
cdr3_nt: TGTGCCAGCAGTTACTGGGGAGGACCTGAAGCTTTCTTT
cdr3_aa: CASSYWGGPEAFF

cdr3_length: 13
j_call: TRBJ2-1
d_call: .
clone_size: .
v_call: TRBV19
cdr3_nt: TGTGCCAGTAGTATTGGGGGCGACAATGAGCAGTTCTTC
cdr3_aa: CASSIGGDNEQFF

cdr3_length: 11
j_call: TRBJ1-2
d_call: .
clone_size: once
v_call: TRBV29-1
cdr3_nt: TGCAGCGTTAACAGGAACGGTGGCTACACCTTC
cdr3_aa: CSVNRNGGYTF

cdr3_length: 16
j_call: TRBJ1-1
d_call: .
clone_size: .
v_call: TRBV6-6
cdr3_nt: TGTGCCAGCATTTCGGGACAAGGGGTGAGGGGGACTGAAGCTTTCTTT
cdr3_aa: CASISGQGVRGTEAFF

cdr3_length: 11
j_call: TRBJ1-1
d_call: TRBD1
clone_size: .
v_call: TRBV25-1
cdr3_nt: TGTGCCAGCAGTGTGGGACAGGGAGCTTTCTTT
cdr3_aa: CASSVGQGAFF

cdr3_length: 12
j_call: TRBJ1-2
d_call: .
clone_size: .
v_call: TRBV30
cdr3_nt: TGTGCCTGGGCCGGTGGGAGCTATGGCTACACCTTC
cdr3_aa: CAWAGGSYGYTF

cdr3_length: 16
j_call: TRBJ2-2
d_call: TRBD2
clone_size: .
v_call: TRBV6-6
cdr3_nt: TGTGCCAGCAGTTACCTAACTAGCGGGATGACCGGGGAGCTGTTTTTT
cdr3_aa: CASSYLTSGMTGELFF

cdr3_length: 18
j_call: TRBJ1-4
d_call: TRBD1
clone_size: .
v_call: TRBV5-1
cdr3_nt: TGCGCCAGCAGGATCGGACAGGGAAGAACCGCAACTAATGAAAAACTGTTTTTT
cdr3_aa: CASRIGQGRTATNEKLFF

cdr3_length: 14
j_call: TRBJ1-2
d_call: .
clone_size: .
v_call: TRBV7-2
cdr3_nt: TGTGCCAGCAGCTTAGCGACGGGAAACTATGGCTACACCTTC
cdr3_aa: CASSLATGNYGYTF

cdr3_length: 14
j_call: TRBJ1-1
d_call: TRBD1
clone_size: .
v_call: TRBV5-1
cdr3_nt: TGCGCCAGCAGCAAGGACAGGGGAGAGACTGAAGCTTTCTTT
cdr3_aa: CASSKDRGETEAFF

cdr3_length: 18
j_call: TRBJ2-1
d_call: TRBD2
clone_size: .
v_call: TRBV15
cdr3_nt: TGTGCCACCAGCAGAGATTCGGCTAGCGGTCGCTCCTACAATGAGCAGTTCTTC
cdr3_aa: CATSRDSASGRSYNEQFF

cdr3_length: 12
j_call: TRBJ1-1
d_call: .
clone_size: .
v_call: TRBV25-1
cdr3_nt: TGTGCCAGCAGTCAAGACATTAAAGGAGCTTTCTTT
cdr3_aa: CASSQDIKGAFF

cdr3_length: 12
j_call: TRBJ1-2
d_call: .
clone_size: .
v_call: TRBV7-2
cdr3_nt: TGTGCCAGCAGCGCGGGACCAGGGGGCTACACCTTC
cdr3_aa: CASSAGPGGYTF

cdr3_length: 12
j_call: TRBJ2-7
d_call: TRBD1
clone_size: .
v_call: TRBV5-6
cdr3_nt: TGTGCCAGCAGCCGACAGGGCTACGAGCAGTACTTC
cdr3_aa: CASSRQGYEQYF

cdr3_length: 16
j_call: TRBJ2-5
d_call: TRBD2
clone_size: .
v_call: TRBV19
cdr3_nt: TGTGCCAGTAGTATCGGACTAGCGGGAGGGGGGGAGACCCAGTACTTC
cdr3_aa: CASSIGLAGGGETQYF

cdr3_length: 15
j_call: TRBJ1-1
d_call: .
clone_size: once
v_call: TRBV4-1
cdr3_nt: TGCGCCAGCAGCTCAACCGGGGGGTCCTCGGGTGAAGCTTTCTTT
cdr3_aa: CASSSTGGSSGEAFF

cdr3_length: 14
j_call: TRBJ1-4
d_call: .
clone_size: few
v_call: TRBV2
cdr3_nt: TGTGCCAGCAGCCGGACGGACTCCGAAACATTAATGTTTTTT
cdr3_aa: CASSRTDSETLMFF

cdr3_length: 15
j_call: TRBJ1-2
d_call: .
clone_size: .
v_call: TRBV6-5
cdr3_nt: TGTGCCAGCAGTTACGGCGGCGCCGCTAACTATGGCTACACCTTC
cdr3_aa: CASSYGGAANYGYTF

cdr3_length: 14
j_call: TRBJ2-3
d_call: .
clone_size: .
v_call: TRBV27
cdr3_nt: TGTGCCAGCAGTAAACAGGGAAGGACAGATACGCAGTATTTT
cdr3_aa: CASSKQGRTDTQYF

cdr3_length: 14
j_call: TRBJ2-7
d_call: TRBD1
clone_size: .
v_call: TRBV18
cdr3_nt: TGTGCCAGCTCACCACGGGACAGGTTGAACGAGCAGTACTTC
cdr3_aa: CASSPRDRLNEQYF

cdr3_length: 12
j_call: TRBJ1-1
d_call: TRBD1
clone_size: .
v_call: TRBV27
cdr3_nt: TGTGCCAGCAGTACGAGGACAGGGGAAGCTTTCTTT
cdr3_aa: CASSTRTGEAFF

cdr3_length: 13
j_call: TRBJ2-7
d_call: TRBD2
clone_size: .
v_call: TRBV28
cdr3_nt: TGTGCCAGCAGCCTCGGGGGGGCCTTCGAGCAGTACTTC
cdr3_aa: CASSLGGAFEQYF

cdr3_length: 14
j_call: TRBJ1-2
d_call: .
clone_size: .
v_call: TRBV6-5
cdr3_nt: TGTGCCAGCAGTTACTCGTCGACAGTAGGCGGCTACACCTTC
cdr3_aa: CASSYSSTVGGYTF

cdr3_length: 14
j_call: TRBJ1-3
d_call: .
clone_size: few
v_call: TRBV6-1
cdr3_nt: TGTGCCAGCAGTGGGACAGCCGCCATGGTCACCATATATTTT
cdr3_aa: CASSGTAAMVTIYF

cdr3_length: 15
j_call: TRBJ2-7
d_call: .
clone_size: .
v_call: TRBV25-1
cdr3_nt: TGTGCCAGCAGTGGGTATCCGGACACCAAAGCCGAGCAGTACTTC
cdr3_aa: CASSGYPDTKAEQYF

cdr3_length: 13
j_call: TRBJ2-1
d_call: .
clone_size: .
v_call: TRBV6-1
cdr3_nt: TGTGCCAGCAGTTCTCTCCCAGGGTATGAGCAGTTCTTC
cdr3_aa: CASSSLPGYEQFF

cdr3_length: 17
j_call: TRBJ2-1
d_call: .
clone_size: once
v_call: TRBV5-1
cdr3_nt: TGCGCCAGCAGCTTAATTGCCCTAGCAAGCTCCTACAATGAGCAGTTCTTC
cdr3_aa: CASSLIALASSYNEQFF

cdr3_length: 15
j_call: TRBJ1-4
d_call: TRBD1
clone_size: .
v_call: TRBV7-9
cdr3_nt: TGTGCCAGCAGTTTTGGACAGGCCATGGGGGAAAAACTGTTTTTT
cdr3_aa: CASSFGQAMGEKLFF

cdr3_length: 14
j_call: TRBJ1-2
d_call: TRBD1
clone_size: .
v_call: TRBV9
cdr3_nt: TGTGCCAGCAGCAGCCCCGACAGGGTAGGGGGCTACACCTTC
cdr3_aa: CASSSPDRVGGYTF

cdr3_length: 15
j_call: TRBJ2-5
d_call: TRBD2
clone_size: .
v_call: TRBV9
cdr3_nt: TGTGCCAGCAGCGAACTAGCGGGTGGAGGGGAGACCCAGTACTTC
cdr3_aa: CASSELAGGGETQYF

cdr3_length: 15
j_call: TRBJ1-1
d_call: .
clone_size: few
v_call: TRBV28
cdr3_nt: TGTGCCAGTAACGCGGGGGTACTGATGAACACTGAAGCTTTCTTT
cdr3_aa: CASNAGVLMNTEAFF

cdr3_length: 16
j_call: TRBJ2-7
d_call: TRBD1
clone_size: .
v_call: TRBV7-6
cdr3_nt: TGTGCCAGCAGCCCACTTTCCGCAGGGGGTACCTACGAGCAGTACTTC
cdr3_aa: CASSPLSAGGTYEQYF

cdr3_length: 12
j_call: TRBJ1-1
d_call: .
clone_size: .
v_call: TRBV2
cdr3_nt: TGTGCCAGCAGGGCCGACAGAACCGAAGCTTTCTTT
cdr3_aa: CASRADRTEAFF

cdr3_length: 13
j_call: TRBJ1-5
d_call: .
clone_size: .
v_call: TRBV2
cdr3_nt: TGTGCCAGCAGTGAAGGTGGGAGGATGCCCCAGCATTTT
cdr3_aa: CASSEGGRMPQHF

cdr3_length: 16
j_call: TRBJ2-3
d_call: .
clone_size: .
v_call: TRBV28
cdr3_nt: TGTGCCAGCAGTTTATGGTCACGGTCTAGCACAGATACGCAGTATTTT
cdr3_aa: CASSLWSRSSTDTQYF

cdr3_length: 12
j_call: TRBJ2-5
d_call: .
clone_size: .
v_call: TRBV19
cdr3_nt: TGTGCCAGTAGTCAGGGAAAAGAGACCCAGTACTTC
cdr3_aa: CASSQGKETQYF

cdr3_length: 16
j_call: TRBJ2-1
d_call: .
clone_size: .
v_call: TRBV5-1
cdr3_nt: TGCGCCAGCAGCTTGAATAGGCTCCCCGGGTACAATGAGCAGTTCTTC
cdr3_aa: CASSLNRLPGYNEQFF

cdr3_length: 14
j_call: TRBJ2-4
d_call: .
clone_size: .
v_call: TRBV7-9
cdr3_nt: TGTGCCAGCAGCTCCGACAGGAATAGAAACATTCAGTACTTC
cdr3_aa: CASSSDRNRNIQYF

cdr3_length: 16
j_call: TRBJ2-2
d_call: .
clone_size: .
v_call: TRBV10-1
cdr3_nt: TGCGCCAGCAGTGAGTTAGAGCGTTCGAACACCGGGGAGCTGTTTTTT
cdr3_aa: CASSELERSNTGELFF

cdr3_length: 15
j_call: TRBJ2-7
d_call: .
clone_size: .
v_call: TRBV2
cdr3_nt: TGTGCCAGCAGGCTGGTGGCAGGGTCATCCTACGAGCAGTACTTC
cdr3_aa: CASRLVAGSSYEQYF

cdr3_length: 11
j_call: TRBJ2-7
d_call: .
clone_size: .
v_call: TRBV6-1
cdr3_nt: TGTGCCACGCGGCAGAGCGGGGAGCAGTACTTC
cdr3_aa: CATRQSGEQYF

cdr3_length: 13
j_call: TRBJ2-1
d_call: .
clone_size: .
v_call: TRBV6-5
cdr3_nt: TGTGCCAGCAGTACGAGTAGGGGCCTCGAGCAGTTCTTC
cdr3_aa: CASSTSRGLEQFF

cdr3_length: 18
j_call: TRBJ2-1
d_call: TRBD2
clone_size: .
v_call: TRBV7-8
cdr3_nt: TGTGCCAGCAGCTGGACTAGCGGGAGCCTCAACGGGGGCAATGAGCAGTTCTTC
cdr3_aa: CASSWTSGSLNGGNEQFF

cdr3_length: 14
j_call: TRBJ1-1
d_call: .
clone_size: few
v_call: TRBV7-9
cdr3_nt: TGTGCCAGCAGCTTAGACAGGGCAAACACTGAAGCTTTCTTT
cdr3_aa: CASSLDRANTEAFF

cdr3_length: 15
j_call: TRBJ2-2
d_call: .
clone_size: .
v_call: TRBV11-3
cdr3_nt: TGTGCCAGCAGCTTCGCTAGCTTGGTCACCGGGGAGCTGTTTTTT
cdr3_aa: CASSFASLVTGELFF